A selection of T cell receptor beta chains follows, all from one sample in a study of T-cell memory formation after mild COVID-19. MiXCR, applied by TCRdb to the 5' RACE reads, yields one record per CDR3 protein. The data hold just under 350,000 distinct CDR3 sequences, with 10% to 15% observed a single time. Sequenced: PBMCs or a T cell subset sorted from them (not recorded which). Receptors originate from a man younger than 35 who had mild COVID-19 (a few samples of this study predate the infection). Cell type and time point are not known. Each CDR3 is given with its conserved first and last residue. The D gene is left open where the match is weak. Clone size is stated in some rows and not others, as once, few, many or a class when expanded.

NA,NA,TRBJ1-2,TRBV15,CATSRDLGGGFGYTF,TGTGCCACCAGCAGAGATCTTGGGGGTGGTTTTGGCTACACCTTC
NA,few,TRBJ2-1,TRBV5-1,CASSLAARDNEQFF,TGCGCCAGCAGCTTGGCCGCCAGGGACAATGAGCAGTTCTTC
TRBD1,few,TRBJ1-5,TRBV20-1,CSAREGGGGPQHF,TGCAGTGCTAGAGAAGGGGGCGGGGGGCCCCAGCATTTT
TRBD2,NA,TRBJ2-1,TRBV11-2,CASRAALRGGVNEQFF,TGTGCCAGCAGAGCTGCCCTCCGGGGGGGCGTCAATGAGCAGTTCTTC
TRBD2,NA,TRBJ2-5,TRBV9,CASTLAGMGETQYF,TGTGCCAGCACCCTAGCGGGGATGGGAGAGACCCAGTACTTC
NA,few,TRBJ2-5,TRBV7-9,CASSGPGEQETQYF,TGTGCCAGCAGCGGACCGGGAGAGCAAGAGACCCAGTACTTC
TRBD2,few,TRBJ2-1,TRBV7-2,CASTRGVSNEQFF,TGTGCCAGCACCCGGGGGGTAAGCAATGAGCAGTTCTTC
TRBD1,few,TRBJ2-3,TRBV5-1,CASSLSRGSSTDTQYF,TGCGCCAGCAGCTTAAGCAGGGGGTCTAGCACAGATACGCAGTATTTT
NA,NA,TRBJ2-6,TRBV7-3,CASGRDGNSGANVLTF,TGTGCCAGCGGTAGGGACGGCAACTCTGGGGCCAACGTCCTGACTTTC
NA,NA,TRBJ2-4,TRBV7-2,CASSWGIAKNIQYF,TGTGCCAGCAGCTGGGGGATAGCCAAAAACATTCAGTACTTC
NA,few,TRBJ1-1,TRBV9,CASSVGLSETEAFF,TGTGCCAGCAGCGTAGGCCTGTCGGAGACTGAAGCTTTCTTT
TRBD1,few,TRBJ1-4,TRBV27,CASSIVKGARQLFF,TGTGCCAGCAGTATTGTCAAGGGGGCCCGACAGCTGTTTTTT
NA,NA,TRBJ2-6,TRBV4-1,CASSPQPGLPGANVLTF,TGCGCCAGCAGCCCCCAACCGGGACTCCCTGGGGCCAACGTCCTGACTTTC
NA,many,TRBJ2-3,TRBV5-4,CASSFPEITDTQYF,TGTGCCAGCAGCTTTCCCGAGATCACAGATACGCAGTATTTT
TRBD1,NA,TRBJ1-2,TRBV7-9,CASSLQPGQGDGYTF,TGTGCCAGCAGCTTACAGCCGGGACAGGGTGATGGCTACACCTTC
NA,NA,TRBJ2-5,TRBV2,CASKLGGVWETQYF,TGTGCCAGCAAACTCGGAGGGGTCTGGGAGACCCAGTACTTC
NA,few,TRBJ1-2,TRBV12-3/TRBV12-4,CASSLEQGIQYGYTF,TGTGCCAGCAGTTTAGAGCAGGGGATACAGTATGGCTACACCTTC
TRBD1,NA,TRBJ1-6,TRBV3-1,CASSPRQGAGPLHF,TGTGCCAGCAGCCCACGACAGGGGGCAGGGCCCCTCCACTTT
TRBD1,many,TRBJ2-2,TRBV6-5,CASSDRVGGELFF,TGTGCCAGCAGTGACAGGGTCGGCGGGGAGCTGTTTTTT
NA,few,TRBJ2-3,TRBV3-1,CASSTRDTGTDTQYF,TGTGCCAGCAGCACCCGGGACACCGGCACAGATACGCAGTATTTT
NA,NA,TRBJ2-7,TRBV18,CASSPRLRGAGDEQYF,TGTGCCAGCTCACCACGACTCAGGGGCGCCGGGGACGAGCAGTACTTC
NA,NA,TRBJ1-6,TRBV12-3/TRBV12-4,CASTPGLPPLHF,TGTGCCAGCACCCCTGGCCTTCCACCCCTCCACTTT
TRBD1,NA,TRBJ1-2,TRBV7-8,CASSFGQGDYGYTF,TGTGCCAGCAGCTTTGGACAGGGAGACTATGGCTACACCTTC
NA,few,TRBJ1-1,TRBV7-9,CACRGPRDTEAFF,TGTGCCTGCAGGGGACCCAGGGATACTGAAGCTTTCTTT
NA,NA,TRBJ1-3,TRBV10-3,CAIGQHISGNTIYF,TGTGCCATCGGACAGCATATCTCTGGAAACACCATATATTTT
NA,NA,TRBJ2-1,TRBV6-2/TRBV6-3,CASLSQRVRYNEQFF,TGTGCCAGCCTTTCCCAGCGGGTGCGATACAATGAGCAGTTCTTC
TRBD1,NA,TRBJ1-2,TRBV6-5,CASSSGTGVPLGYGYTF,TGTGCCAGCAGCTCCGGGACAGGGGTCCCACTAGGCTATGGCTACACCTTC
NA,NA,TRBJ1-1,TRBV7-3,CASSWNRDPEAFF,TGTGCCAGCAGCTGGAACAGGGACCCTGAAGCTTTCTTT
NA,NA,TRBJ1-1,TRBV18,CASSPPVGPRTEAFF,TGTGCCAGCTCACCACCGGTAGGGCCACGCACTGAAGCTTTCTTT
NA,NA,TRBJ2-1,TRBV3-1,CASSQDWRGEQFF,TGTGCCAGCAGCCAAGATTGGCGCGGTGAGCAGTTCTTC
NA,few,TRBJ2-7,TRBV12-5,CASGVAVSYEQYF,TGTGCTAGTGGCGTTGCAGTCTCCTACGAGCAGTACTTC
NA,NA,TRBJ1-1,TRBV2,CASRVKSYPEDTEAFF,TGTGCCAGCAGGGTCAAGAGTTACCCTGAGGACACTGAAGCTTTCTTT
TRBD2,many,TRBJ2-5,TRBV20-1,CSAQRDYNQETQYF,TGCAGTGCTCAAAGGGACTACAACCAAGAGACCCAGTACTTC
NA,NA,TRBJ2-5,TRBV12-5,CASGPEDRSAETQYF,TGTGCTAGTGGTCCCGAGGACCGGTCGGCTGAGACCCAGTACTTC
TRBD1,NA,TRBJ2-3,TRBV12-3/TRBV12-4,CASTPGQGDTDTQYF,TGTGCCAGCACTCCGGGACAGGGTGACACAGATACGCAGTATTTT
NA,few,TRBJ2-3,TRBV5-1,CASSLADAPYTDTQYF,TGCGCCAGCAGCTTAGCGGACGCTCCTTACACAGATACGCAGTATTTT
NA,few,TRBJ1-2,TRBV6-6,CASRLSVEGQSYGYTF,TGTGCCAGCAGGCTCAGTGTGGAGGGGCAGTCCTATGGCTACACCTTC
TRBD1,NA,TRBJ2-1,TRBV28,CASMPADRGSRDEQFF,TGTGCCAGCATGCCCGCGGACAGGGGATCCCGCGATGAGCAGTTCTTC
TRBD1,NA,TRBJ1-3,TRBV5-1,CASSMGQTGNTIYF,TGCGCCAGCAGCATGGGACAGACTGGAAACACCATATATTTT
TRBD1,once,TRBJ1-5,TRBV7-2,CASSLDREIGGNQPQHF,TGTGCCAGCAGCTTGGACAGGGAAATTGGAGGCAATCAGCCCCAGCATTTT
TRBD1,few,TRBJ2-2,TRBV5-6,CASSISGTGPTGELFF,TGTGCCAGCAGCATCTCCGGGACAGGGCCTACCGGGGAGCTGTTTTTT
NA,few,TRBJ2-1,TRBV7-9,CASSLVVEINEQFF,TGTGCCAGCAGCTTGGTAGTCGAGATTAATGAGCAGTTCTTC
NA,few,TRBJ1-6,TRBV28,CASSDEAGGNSPLHF,TGTGCCAGCAGCGACGAGGCGGGGGGGAATTCACCCCTCCACTTT
NA,few,TRBJ1-5,TRBV4-2,CASSRGAADSNQPQHF,TGTGCCAGCAGCCGTGGAGCGGCAGATAGCAATCAGCCCCAGCATTTT
NA,NA,TRBJ1-2,TRBV6-6,CASGRKGYGYTF,TGTGCCAGCGGACGGAAGGGCTATGGCTACACCTTC
NA,few,TRBJ2-2,TRBV6-5,CASSLDRGGTGELFF,TGTGCCAGCAGTCTCGACAGGGGAGGGACCGGGGAGCTGTTTTTT
NA,NA,TRBJ2-1,TRBV9,CASSQEDYSYNEQFF,TGTGCCAGCAGCCAAGAGGACTACTCCTACAATGAGCAGTTCTTC
TRBD1,few,TRBJ2-1,TRBV4-3,CASSQYFGTGGEFF,TGCGCCAGCAGCCAATATTTCGGGACAGGGGGCGAGTTCTTC
TRBD1,NA,TRBJ1-6,TRBV4-2,CASSQERQGLRGYNSPLHF,TGTGCCAGCAGCCAGGAAAGACAGGGCCTAAGGGGCTATAATTCACCCCTCCACTTT
NA,NA,TRBJ1-6,TRBV4-3,CASSQGQGLTPLHF,TGCGCCAGCAGCCAAGGGCAGGGCCTAACACCCCTCCACTTT
TRBD1,NA,TRBJ1-5,TRBV19,CASTSGGTVNQPQHF,TGTGCCAGTACCTCGGGAGGGACAGTTAATCAGCCCCAGCATTTT
NA,NA,TRBJ1-5,TRBV5-6,CASSLMSRFNQPQHF,TGTGCCAGCAGCTTGATGTCGCGTTTCAATCAGCCCCAGCATTTT
NA,many,TRBJ2-1,TRBV20-1,CSASGGYNEQFF,TGCAGTGCTAGCGGGGGCTACAATGAGCAGTTCTTC
NA,few,TRBJ2-7,TRBV7-2,CASSLAGGSLREQYF,TGTGCCAGCAGCTTAGCGGGGGGATCTTTAAGAGAGCAGTACTTC
NA,NA,TRBJ2-2,TRBV28,CASSLRARGNTGELFF,TGTGCCAGCAGCCTCAGGGCCAGGGGGAACACCGGGGAGCTGTTTTTT